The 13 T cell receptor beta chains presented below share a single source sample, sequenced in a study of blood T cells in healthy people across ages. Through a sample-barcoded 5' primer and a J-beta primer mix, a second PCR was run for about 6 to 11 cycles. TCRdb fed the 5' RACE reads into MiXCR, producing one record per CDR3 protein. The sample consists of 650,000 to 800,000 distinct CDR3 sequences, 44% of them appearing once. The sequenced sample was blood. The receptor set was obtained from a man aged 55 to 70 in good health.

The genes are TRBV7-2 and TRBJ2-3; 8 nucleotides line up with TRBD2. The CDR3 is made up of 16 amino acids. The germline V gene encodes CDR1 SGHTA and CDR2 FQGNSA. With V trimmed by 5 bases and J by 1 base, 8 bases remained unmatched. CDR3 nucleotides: TGTGCCAGCAGCCCACCCGGCGGGGGGCGCACAGATACGCAGTATTTT. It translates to CASSPPGGGRTDTQYF. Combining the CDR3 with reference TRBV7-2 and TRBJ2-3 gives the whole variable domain GAGVSQSPSNKVTEKGKDVELRCDPISGHTALYWYRQSLGQGLEFLIYFQGNSAPDKSGLPSDRFSAERTGGSVSTLTIQRTQQEDSAVYLCASSPPGGGRTDTQYFGPGTRLTVL.

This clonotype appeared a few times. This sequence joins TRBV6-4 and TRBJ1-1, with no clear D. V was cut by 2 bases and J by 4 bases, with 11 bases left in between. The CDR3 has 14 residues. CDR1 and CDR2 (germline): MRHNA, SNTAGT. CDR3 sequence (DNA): TGTGCCAGCAGTGACGTCTTGGGGAGCACTGAAGCTTTCTTT. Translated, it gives CASSDVLGSTEAFF.

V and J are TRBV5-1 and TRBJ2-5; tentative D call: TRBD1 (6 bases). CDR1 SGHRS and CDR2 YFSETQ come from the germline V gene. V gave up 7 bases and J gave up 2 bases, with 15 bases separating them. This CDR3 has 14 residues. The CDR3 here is CASGGGRGQETQYF. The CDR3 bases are TGCGCCAGCGGGGGTGGCAGGGGTCAAGAGACCCAGTACTTC.

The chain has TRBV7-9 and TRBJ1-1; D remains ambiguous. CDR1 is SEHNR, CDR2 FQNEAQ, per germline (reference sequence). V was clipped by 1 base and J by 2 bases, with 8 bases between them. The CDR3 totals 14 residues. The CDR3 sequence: CASSLDSQNTEAFF. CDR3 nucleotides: TGTGCCAGCAGCTTAGACAGCCAAAACACTGAAGCTTTCTTT.

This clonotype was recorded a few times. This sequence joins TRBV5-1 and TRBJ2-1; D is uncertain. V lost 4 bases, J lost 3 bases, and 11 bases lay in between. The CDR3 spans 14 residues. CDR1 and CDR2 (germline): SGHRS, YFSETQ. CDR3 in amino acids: CASSTQADYNEQFF. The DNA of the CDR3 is TGCGCCAGCAGCACCCAGGCGGACTACAATGAGCAGTTCTTC. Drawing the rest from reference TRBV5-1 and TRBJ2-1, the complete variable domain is KAGVTQTPRYLIKTRGQQVTLSCSPISGHRSVSWYQQTPGQGLQFLFEYFSETQRNKGNFPGRFSGRQFSNSRSEMNVSTLELGDSALYLCASSTQADYNEQFFGPGTRLTVL.

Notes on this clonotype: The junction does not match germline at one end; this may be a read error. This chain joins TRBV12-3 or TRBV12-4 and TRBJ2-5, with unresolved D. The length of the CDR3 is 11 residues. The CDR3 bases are TGTGTCAGCAGTTCGAGTGAGACCCAGTACTTC. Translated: CVSSSSETQYF.

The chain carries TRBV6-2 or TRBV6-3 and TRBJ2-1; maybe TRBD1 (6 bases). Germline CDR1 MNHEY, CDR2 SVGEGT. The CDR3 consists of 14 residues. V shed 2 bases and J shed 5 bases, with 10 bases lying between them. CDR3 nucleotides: TGTGCCAGCAGTTACGGGGGCAGTCACAATGAGCAGTTCTTC. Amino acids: CASSYGGSHNEQFF.

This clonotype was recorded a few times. For the CDR3, the DNA is TGTGCCAGCAGTGAACTAGCTATGCGTTTCACAGATACGCAGTATTTT. Its translation is CASSELAMRFTDTQYF. The chain couples TRBV27 to TRBJ2-3; TRBD2 is a possible D gene (6 bases). Germline V CDR1 and CDR2: MNHEY, SMNVEV (reference sequence). The CDR3 has 16 residues. V was cut by 5 bases and J by 2 bases, with 17 bases left in between.

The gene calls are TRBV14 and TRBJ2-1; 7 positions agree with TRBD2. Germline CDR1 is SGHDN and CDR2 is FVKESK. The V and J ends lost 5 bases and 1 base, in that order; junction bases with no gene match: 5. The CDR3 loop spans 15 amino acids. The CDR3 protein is CASSSGTMSYNEQFF. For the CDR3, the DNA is TGTGCCAGCAGCTCCGGGACTATGTCCTACAATGAGCAGTTCTTC. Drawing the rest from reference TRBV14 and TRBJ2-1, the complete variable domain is EAGVTQFPSHSVIEKGQTVTLRCDPISGHDNLYWYRRVMGKEIKFLLHFVKESKQDESGMPNNRFLAERTGGTYSTLKVQPAELEDSGVYFCASSSGTMSYNEQFFGPGTRLTVL.

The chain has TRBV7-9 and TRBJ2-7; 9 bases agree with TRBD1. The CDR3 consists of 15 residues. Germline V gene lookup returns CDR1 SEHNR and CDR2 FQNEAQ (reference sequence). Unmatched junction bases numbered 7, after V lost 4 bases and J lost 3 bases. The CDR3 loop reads CASSYTGTGIYEQYF. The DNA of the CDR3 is TGTGCCAGCAGCTATACCGGGACAGGGATCTACGAGCAGTACTTC.

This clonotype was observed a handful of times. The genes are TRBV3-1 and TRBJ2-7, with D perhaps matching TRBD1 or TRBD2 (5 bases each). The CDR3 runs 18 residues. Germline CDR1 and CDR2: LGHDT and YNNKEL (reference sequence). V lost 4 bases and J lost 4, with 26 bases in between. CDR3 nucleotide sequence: TGTGCCAGCAGCCCACGGACCGTGGGGACCGCCGAAAGTTACGAGCAGTACTTC. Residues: CASSPRTVGTAESYEQYF.

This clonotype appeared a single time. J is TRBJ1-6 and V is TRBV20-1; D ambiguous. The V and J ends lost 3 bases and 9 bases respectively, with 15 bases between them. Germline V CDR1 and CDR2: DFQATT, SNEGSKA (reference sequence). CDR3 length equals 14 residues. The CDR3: CSARHIRSSSPLHF. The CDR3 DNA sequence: TGCAGTGCTAGGCACATCAGGAGTAGTTCACCCCTCCACTTT.

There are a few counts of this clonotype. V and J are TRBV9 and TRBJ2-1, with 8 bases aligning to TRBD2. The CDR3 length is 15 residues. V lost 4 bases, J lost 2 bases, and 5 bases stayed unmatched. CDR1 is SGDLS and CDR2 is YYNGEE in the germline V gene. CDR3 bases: TGTGCCAGCAGCATGCGGGGGGACGCCTACAATGAGCAGTTCTTC. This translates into CASSMRGDAYNEQFF.